The sequence of this T cell receptor beta chain was determined in a study of T cell responses to AZD1222 COVID-19 vaccine. TCRdb's table, derived via immunoSEQ multiplex PCR, lists solely in-frame clones and lacks some. The repertoire holds 95,000 to 110,000 clones, with 92% as singletons. The CDR3 spans 16 residues. V shed 0 bases, J shed 7 bases, and the junction held 10 bases outside the gene matches. Per the germline V gene, CDR1 is LNHNV and CDR2 is YYDKDF (reference sequence). This clone was recorded only once. The chain has TRBV15 and TRBJ1-1; 8 positions agree with TRBD1. This clonotype originated in an adult who received the AZD1222 COVID-19 vaccine. This specimen was peripheral blood, taken 28 days after the second AZD1222 dose. CDR3 amino acids: CATSRDLGIQGVEAFF. CDR3 coding DNA: TGTGCCACCAGCAGAGATCTCGGTATACAGGGGGTTGAAGCTTTCTTT. The full variable domain, with the rest looked up from reference TRBV15 and TRBJ1-1, is DAMVIQNPRYQVTQFGKPVTLSCSQTLNHNVMYWYQQKSSQAPKLLFHYYDKDFNNEADTPDNFQSRRPNTSFCFLDIRSPGLGDTAMYLCATSRDLGIQGVEAFFGQGTRLTVV.